These T cell receptor beta chains were read from a single sample in a study of metastatic and nonmetastatic thyroid tumors. TCRdb re-analyzed the PCR reads using MiXCR. The profile shows 20,000 or so clones, over 20% of them singletons. The material sequenced was tumor tissue. These receptors came from a male donor with papillary thyroid cancer or a benign thyroid nodule (not recorded which). Some clones in this sample may be carry-over from other donors' samples. Both conserved end residues are trimmed from each CDR3. The size entry is marked missing in some rows and otherwise reads once, few, many or a size class.

v_call clone_size cdr3_aa
TRBV6-2/TRBV6-3 many ASSYILSGNSYNEQF
TRBV9 medium-sized ASSRSGLNYNEQF
TRBV7-8 many ASSPHAGSGFQPQH
TRBV20-1 many SAVDRGKIQPQH
TRBV29-1 many SVALLAAKSSYEQY
TRBV5-1 NA ASSLAGRADEQY
TRBV19 medium-sized ASSRDRVSEQY
TRBV15 many ATSRDGGYNSPLH
TRBV28 many ASRKGRDYGYT
TRBV20-1 many SAGSVAYEQY
TRBV18 NA ASSPKQGPYEQY
TRBV9 many ASSASGGHDEQY
TRBV15 NA ATSSDRALRSSPLH
TRBV28 many ASNRDSLNTEAF
TRBV30 many AWSVRANQPQH
TRBV4-1 NA ASRQDFSIQGREKLF
TRBV9 many ASSVAAGASYNEQF
TRBV27 many ASSQTGPLGGYT
TRBV7-2 many ASSSTGNTGELF
TRBV27 few ASSPGGGGGYT
TRBV10-3 medium-sized AISETLANEQY
TRBV28 many ASSFRGMGGTNEKLF
TRBV19 many ASSQGQGKVRTEAF
TRBV4-2 many ASSQEWEALGTQH
TRBV19 many ASSSRQYGYT
TRBV28 medium-sized ASTDGRVLRNTEAF
TRBV12-5 many ASGLGGEDNEQF
TRBV10-3 medium-sized AIIQGHQPQH
TRBV11-3 NA ATSVDSYSYEQY
TRBV7-9 many ASSLLADQPQH
TRBV7-3 NA ASSLDGTGSNEKLF
TRBV24-1 many ATSDSDRGQPQH
TRBV27 medium-sized ASSLMVASGSLEQF
TRBV11-3 many ASSLLSVSGNTIY
TRBV28 few ASSFSGGRGNSPLH
TRBV30 many AWSVSSWETQY
TRBV19 many ASSIDRRSYEQY